Below, 9 T cell receptor beta chains from the same sample are listed, as sequenced in a study of PD-1 blockade in classical Hodgkin lymphoma. Every patient relapsed after autologous stem cell transplantation, and brentuximab vedotin exposure varied. Clones were read by immunoSEQ multiplex PCR, and TCRdb kept only the in-frame ones, dropping some. Of 55,000 to 75,000 clones listed, 71% are singletons. Here the sequenced sample was peripheral blood mononuclear cells (PBMCs), taken before the second cycle of nivolumab. These receptors were collected from a human donor with classical Hodgkin lymphoma.

The chain has TRBV29-1 and TRBJ1-3; TRBD1 matches 7 bases. V lost 1 base and J lost 0; bases outside the gene matches: 12. From germline, CDR1 is SQVTM and CDR2 ANQGSEA. The CDR3 extends over 18 amino acids. The CDR3 sequence is CSVEVYQGDGFSGNTIYF. The CDR3 DNA follows: TGCAGCGTTGAAGTTTACCAGGGGGATGGGTTCTCTGGAAACACCATATATTTT.

The chain joins TRBV4-1 to TRBJ2-7; D ambiguous. Trimming pared 4 bases from V and 9 bases from J, leaving 19 bases between. The CDR3 runs 14 residues. The germline CDR1 and CDR2 sequences are MGHRA and YSYEKL. The CDR3 here is CASSRTPADLGQYF. The CDR3 DNA is TGCGCCAGCAGCCGCACACCGGCCGATTTAGGGCAGTACTTC.

A few counts support this clone. V gene TRBV7-6 combines with J gene TRBJ1-6, with D tentatively TRBD1 (6 bases). The V gene lost 5 bases and the J gene lost 8 bases, with 16 bases spanning the gap. This CDR3 is 15 amino acids long. Germline assignment: CDR1 SGHVS and CDR2 FNYEAQ. CDR3 coding DNA: TGTGCCAGCAGCGTATCGGACAGTTGGTATTCACCCCTCCACTTT. As protein: CASSVSDSWYSPLHF. The full variable domain, its missing parts supplied by reference TRBV7-6 and TRBJ1-6, is GAGVSQSPRYKVTKRGQDVALRCDPISGHVSLYWYRQALGQGPEFLTYFNYEAQQDKSGLPNDRFSAERPEGSISTLTIQRTEQRDSAMYRCASSVSDSWYSPLHFGNGTRLTVT.

The gene calls are TRBV5-1 and TRBJ2-7; D possibly corresponds to TRBD1 (6 bases). V was clipped by 3 bases and J by 2 bases, with 12 bases between them. CDR3 length: 14 residues. Germline-derived CDR1 and CDR2 are SGHRS and YFSETQ. DNA for the CDR3: TGCGCCAGCAGCTGGACAGTGGGAGCCTACGAGCAGTACTTC. Residues: CASSWTVGAYEQYF.

The V gene is TRBV4-1, the J gene TRBJ2-3, with no clear D. V dropped 1 base and J dropped 10 bases, with 15 bases sitting between them. CDR1 and CDR2 (germline): MGHRA, YSYEKL. The CDR3 loop spans 14 amino acids. The CDR3 DNA reads as TGCGCCAGCAGCCAAGCCTACCTGGCTGATGCGCAGTATTTT. Residues: CASSQAYLADAQYF.

The chain has TRBV9 and TRBJ2-5; 8 bases map to TRBD1. This CDR3 spans 13 amino acids. Germline assignment: CDR1 SGDLS and CDR2 YYNGEE. J gave up 11 bases and V 4 bases, and 10 bases lay outside the gene matches. This CDR3 reads CASSIGTGHTQYF. CDR3 sequence (DNA): TGTGCCAGCAGCATAGGGACAGGCCATACTCAGTACTTC. The whole variable domain, remainder taken from reference TRBV9 and TRBJ2-5, is DSGVTQTPKHLITATGQRVTLRCSPRSGDLSVYWYQQSLDQGLQFLIQYYNGEERAKGNILERFSAQQFPDLHSELNLSSLELGDSALYFCASSIGTGHTQYFGPGTRLLVL.

The chain combines TRBV28 with TRBJ1-2, with no clear D. Germline assignment: CDR1 MDHEN and CDR2 SYDVKM. V was cut by 4 bases and J by 8 bases, with 8 bases left in between. The CDR3 sequence is 11 residues long. CDR3 in amino acids: CASSWFKGYTF. The CDR3 coding sequence is TGTGCCAGCAGTTGGTTTAAGGGCTACACCTTC.

V gene TRBV7-6 combines with J gene TRBJ2-2; tentatively, D is TRBD2 (5 bases). The CDR3 sequence is 14 residues long. CDR1 is SGHVS, CDR2 FNYEAQ, per germline. V was pared by 2 bases and J by 7 bases, with 11 bases between. DNA for the CDR3: TGTGCCAGCAGCTTAATGGACTGGGACGGGGAGCTGTTTTTT. It is translated as CASSLMDWDGELFF. Looking up the rest from reference TRBV7-6 and TRBJ2-2 gives the full variable domain: GAGVSQSPRYKVTKRGQDVALRCDPISGHVSLYWYRQALGQGPEFLTYFNYEAQQDKSGLPNDRFSAERPEGSISTLTIQRTEQRDSAMYRCASSLMDWDGELFFGEGSRLTVL.

A few counts support this clone. The V and J genes are TRBV29-1 and TRBJ2-7, with D uncertain. Trimming stripped 3 bases from V and 4 bases from J, with 7 bases between. Per the germline V gene, CDR1 is SQVTM and CDR2 is ANQGSEA. There are 11 residues in the CDR3. The CDR3 loop is CSVDWGYEQYF. The CDR3 DNA sequence: TGCAGCGTTGATTGGGGATACGAGCAGTACTTC.